The entry below describes one T cell receptor (beta chain). The antigen is undetermined. The data belong to a study of cytomegalovirus exposure and HLA in healthy donors. General study points: Reports state that TCR beta sequences accurately predicted most subjects' HLA-A and HLA-B alleles. High specificity and sensitivity for cytomegalovirus status were reported for the classifier. Researchers counted around 150 TCR beta chains as cytomegalovirus-associated. Most TCR sequences were rare, but some public TCRs occurred in many donors.

Both 60 Vbeta primers and 13 Jbeta primers went into the PCR. Assay used: immunoSEQ multiplex PCR; TCRdb lists only in-frame clones, some missing. Among roughly 160,000 clones, less than 90% were seen once, and the ten largest hold more than 0.35%. Trimming took 0 bases from V and 9 from J, leaving 15 bases between them. The germline V gene has CDR1 LGHNT and CDR2 FRNRAP. The CDR3 sequence is 15 residues long. This TCR was recovered from a boy younger than 10 in good health and CMV-seronegative. Sequencing was performed on PBMCs. The V and J genes are TRBV12-5 and TRBJ2-1, with D maybe TRBD2 (5 bases). CDR3 DNA: TGTGCTAGTGGTTTGGTACCCGGAGGCAAGGGTGAGCAGTTCTTC. It encodes CASGLVPGGKGEQFF. The full variable domain, its missing parts supplied by reference TRBV12-5 and TRBJ2-1, is DARVTQTPRHKVTEMGQEVTMRCQPILGHNTVFWYRQTMMQGLELLAYFRNRAPLDDSGMPKDRFSAEMPDATLATLKIQPSEPRDSAVYFCASGLVPGGKGEQFFGPGTRLTVL.